A selection of T cell receptor beta chains follows, all from one sample in a study of blood T cell repertoires in COVID-19. The table came from immunoSEQ multiplex PCR; TCRdb's copy has only in-frame clones and leaves some out. The table has under 150,000 clones, 65% to 85% seen once. The sample consisted of peripheral blood. The receptors were sampled from a man aged 50 or older with active or convalescent COVID-19. CDR3s include the opening cysteine and the closing phenylalanine or tryptophan. The D gene is left open where the match is weak. The size of a clone is reported for some rows only, either as once, few or many, or as a class for expanded clones.

>.|TRBJ2-7|.|TRBV12-1
TGTGCCAGCAGTCATTTTGGACTAGCGACATTTTACGAGCAGTACTTC
CASSHFGLATFYEQYF
>.|TRBJ2-7|.|TRBV9
TGTGCCAGCAGCCAGGGGACGGTAGCGTCCTACGAGCAGTACTTC
CASSQGTVASYEQYF
>TRBD1|TRBJ2-7|.|TRBV9
TGTGCCAGCAGCGACACAGGGGGCTACGAGCAGTACTTC
CASSDTGGYEQYF
>.|TRBJ2-3|few|TRBV28
TGTGCCAGCAGTTTACGTAGCGGAGGCGCTAGCACAGATACGCAGTATTTT
CASSLRSGGASTDTQYF
>.|TRBJ2-1|.|TRBV5-1
TGCGCCAGCAGCTTCGGGGATTGGAGCTCCTACAATGAGCAGTTCTTC
CASSFGDWSSYNEQFF
>.|TRBJ2-5|.|TRBV7-3
TGTGCCAGCAGCTTAGATCGAGGGGGGACCCAGTACTTC
CASSLDRGGTQYF
>TRBD1|TRBJ1-2|once|TRBV28
TGTGCCAGCAGTTTAATAGACAGGGGTGATCCTAACTATGGCTACACCTTC
CASSLIDRGDPNYGYTF
>.|TRBJ2-4|.|TRBV7-6
TGTGCCAGCAGCTTAGGGGACACCCCCAGCATTCAGTACTTC
CASSLGDTPSIQYF
>.|TRBJ1-3|.|TRBV9
TGTGCCAGCAGCGTAGGAGGCGGAAACACCATATATTTT
CASSVGGGNTIYF
>TRBD1|TRBJ2-7|.|TRBV27
TGTGCCAGCAGTTTCGCAGCAGGGGGCTACGAGCAGTACTTC
CASSFAAGGYEQYF
>.|TRBJ1-2|.|TRBV30
TGTGCCTGGAGTACAGGGTGGAACTATGGCTACACCTTC
CAWSTGWNYGYTF
>.|TRBJ2-7|.|TRBV29-1
TGCAGCGTTGGAGGTCAGGGGCTCTACGAGCAGTACTTC
CSVGGQGLYEQYF
>TRBD2|TRBJ2-3|.|TRBV9
TGTGCCAGCAGCGTAGACGGAGCGGGAAGCACAGATACGCAGTATTTT
CASSVDGAGSTDTQYF
>.|TRBJ2-3|.|TRBV5-4
TGTGCCAGCAGCCCTCGAGCGGTTACTAGCACAGATACGCAGTATTTT
CASSPRAVTSTDTQYF
>.|TRBJ2-2|few|TRBV19
TGTGCCAGCCTTATGAGGGCAGGGGCGAACACCGGGGAGCTGTTTTTT
CASLMRAGANTGELFF
>.|TRBJ1-4|.|TRBV19
TGTGCCAGTAAGCGGACTGCAACTAATGAAAAACTGTTTTTT
CASKRTATNEKLFF
>.|TRBJ2-7|.|TRBV10-2
TGCGCCAGCAGTGAGGGGCAGGTCCGCAGTGAGCAGTACTTC
CASSEGQVRSEQYF
>TRBD1|TRBJ1-1|.|TRBV11-2
TGTGCCAGCAGCCCACGACAGGGGACGAGCACTGAAGCTTTCTTT
CASSPRQGTSTEAFF
>TRBD1|TRBJ1-4|.|TRBV9
TGTGCCAGCAGCGTAGAGGGGACAGCTAATGAAAAACTGTTTTTT
CASSVEGTANEKLFF
>.|TRBJ1-2|.|TRBV20-1
TGCAGTGCTAGAGCGCAGGGTGGCTACACCTTC
CSARAQGGYTF
>TRBD2|TRBJ2-7|.|TRBV5-1
TGCGCCAGCAGCATTAGCGGGACAAGCTCCTACGAGCAGTACTTC
CASSISGTSSYEQYF
>.|TRBJ2-5|.|TRBV4-1
TGCGCCAGCAGCCAAGCGAGACAGGAGAGAGAGACCCAGTACTTC
CASSQARQERETQYF
>.|TRBJ1-5|.|TRBV18
TGTGCCAGCTCACCCTCAGGGGTTAGCAATCAGCCCCAGCATTTT
CASSPSGVSNQPQHF
>TRBD2|TRBJ2-7|.|TRBV29-1
TGCAGCGTTAGAGCGGGAGGAAGCTCCTACGAGCAGTACTTC
CSVRAGGSSYEQYF
>.|TRBJ1-6|.|TRBV6-5
TGTGCCAGCAGCCTCGACCGGGGGAATAATTCACCCCTCCACTTT
CASSLDRGNNSPLHF
>.|TRBJ1-1|.|TRBV10-3
TGTGCCATCAAAGCGAACACTGAAGCTTTCTTT
CAIKANTEAFF
>.|TRBJ1-5|.|TRBV5-1
TGCGCCAGCAGCTTGGGGGACATTAGCAATCAGCCCCAGCATTTT
CASSLGDISNQPQHF
>TRBD1|TRBJ2-5|.|TRBV23-1
TGCGCCAGCAGTCCGGGACAGGCTCAAGAGACCCAGTACTTC
CASSPGQAQETQYF
>TRBD2|TRBJ2-2|.|TRBV18
TGTGCCAGCTCACCACTTTTTGTGAGCGGGAGGTCCACCGGGGAGCTGTTTTTT
CASSPLFVSGRSTGELFF
>TRBD1|TRBJ2-3|few|TRBV9
TGTGCCAGCAGCTTCCTGGACAGGGTTGGCACAGATACGCAGTATTTT
CASSFLDRVGTDTQYF
>.|TRBJ2-7|once|TRBV4-1
TGCGCCAGCAGCTATGACAGTGGGAACTCCTACGAGCAGTACTTC
CASSYDSGNSYEQYF
>TRBD1|TRBJ1-5|.|TRBV24-1
TGTGCCACCGGAGGGACAGGGGCCGACCAGCCCCAGCATTTT
CATGGTGADQPQHF
>.|TRBJ2-1|.|TRBV23-1
TGCGCCAGCAGTCAATCCAGAGTACTGGTGGGGGGAAAGAGTGAGCAGTTCTTC
CASSQSRVLVGGKSEQFF
>.|TRBJ1-2|.|TRBV7-3
TGTGCCAGCAGCTTAACTGCACAAAACTATGGCTACACCTTC
CASSLTAQNYGYTF
>TRBD2|TRBJ2-3|.|TRBV7-7
TGTGCCAGCAGCGAGGGACTAGCGGGGTCGCCTTATACGCAGTATTTT
CASSEGLAGSPYTQYF
>.|TRBJ2-7|.|TRBV18
TGTGCCAGCTCACCATTGGTCCAACGCAGGGATGCCTACGAGCAGTACTTC
CASSPLVQRRDAYEQYF
>TRBD1|TRBJ1-1|.|TRBV27
TGTGCCAGCAGTCCAGGGACAGGGGAGAACACTGAAGCTTTCTTT
CASSPGTGENTEAFF
>.|TRBJ2-7|.|TRBV19
TGTGCCAGTAGTACGGACAGAACCTACGAGCAGTACTTC
CASSTDRTYEQYF
>TRBD2|TRBJ2-1|.|TRBV5-1
TGCGCCAGCAGCCCCCCTAGCGGCCACAATGAGCAGTTCTTC
CASSPPSGHNEQFF
>.|TRBJ2-7|once|TRBV27
TGTGCCAGCAGGCCGGACAGCACCTACGAGCAGTACTTC
CASRPDSTYEQYF